This T cell receptor (beta chain) was captured in a study of T cell responses to AZD1222 COVID-19 vaccine. General study points: Possibly, clonal diversity was underestimated; donors were largely white British and included more females. The study found Spike-specific TCR breadth and depth rose after two AZD1222 doses.

Looked up from germline, CDR1 is MNHNY and CDR2 is SVGAGI (reference sequence). Trimming cost V 6 bases and J 0 bases; bases outside gene matches: 8. The CDR3 extends over 18 amino acids. Sequencing used immunoSEQ multiplex PCR; TCRdb keeps in-frame clones, though not all of them. In total, the table holds around 150,000 clones. For this clone: Its antigen remains unidentified. In the same sample, other DNA sequences code for this CDR3.

Material: peripheral blood. V and J are TRBV6-6 and TRBJ2-1; the match to TRBD2 covers 13 bases. The receptor comes from an adult in good health. The CDR3 nucleotides read TGTGCCAGCAGGCGACTAGCGGGGGGTCTGAGCTCCTACAATGAGCAGTTCTTC. Translation: CASRRLAGGLSSYNEQFF.